The 22 T cell receptor beta chains reported below all come from one sample, sequenced in a study of shared clonotypes between healthy human individuals (dated by TCRdb to the early 2020s). Libraries were made using the immunoSEQ multiplex PCR assay. The clones in this table, taken by TCRdb from immuneACCESS, are in-frame only. Not every clone is retained; where verified, under half of the shortfall comes from an unresolved V gene, and the cause of the rest is unknown. In this sample the table shows some 1.1 million clones, roughly 77% of which occur a single time. The ten largest clones take up approximately 0.95% of the sample. Sequenced input: memory CD4+ T cells from PBMCs. The sample's cell subset or site label is to be understood as: CD45RA-negative fraction. Receptors were obtained from a man between 18 and 35 years old in good health. Some clones in this sample may be carry-over from other donors' samples.

V usage is TRBV10-3 and J usage is TRBJ1-1; 8 nucleotides line up with TRBD1. V lost 10 bases to trimming and J lost 1 base; unmatched junction nucleotides: 8. The CDR3 length is 14 residues. From germline, CDR1 is ENHRY and CDR2 SYGVKD. As DNA, the CDR3 is TGTGCCACAGGAAGACAGGGGTCGAACACTGAAGCTTTCTTT. This sequence encodes CATGRQGSNTEAFF.

The J gene is TRBJ2-7, the V gene TRBV6-5; 7 positions match TRBD1. The CDR3 extends over 14 amino acids. Trimming took 0 bases from V and 5 from J; bases not matched to a gene: 4. Per the germline V gene, CDR1 is MNHEY and CDR2 is SVGAGI. The CDR3 here is CASSYSTTGNEQYF. The CDR3 DNA is TGTGCCAGCAGTTACTCCACGACAGGGAACGAGCAGTACTTC.

The chain recombines TRBV11-2 with TRBJ2-5; 9 positions match TRBD2. The V segment lost 7 bases and the J segment 5 bases; nucleotides outside the gene matches: 2. This CDR3 spans 12 amino acids. Germline V gene lookup returns CDR1 SGHAT and CDR2 FQNNGV. The CDR3 sequence is CASKAGGETQYF. The CDR3 bases are TGTGCCAGCAAGGCGGGGGGGGAGACCCAGTACTTC.

CDR3 amino acids: CASARGGSVYGYTF. The CDR3 DNA follows: TGTGCCAGCGCGAGGGGGGGCAGCGTCTATGGCTACACCTTC. The chain has TRBV28 and TRBJ1-2; TRBD1 might be the D (6 bases). The V and J ends lost 8 bases and 4 bases respectively, with 17 bases between them. This CDR3 is 14 amino acids long. CDR1 is MDHEN and CDR2 is SYDVKM in the germline V gene.

The chain links TRBV10-3 to TRBJ1-1; 12 bases match TRBD1. J lost 5 bases, V lost 7 bases, and 8 bases had no gene match. This CDR3 spans 15 amino acids. Germline V gene sequence: CDR1 ENHRY, CDR2 SYGVKD. CDR3 coding DNA: TGTGCCATCAACCCGGGACAGGGGGCTCTGACTGAAGCTTTCTTT. Residues: CAINPGQGALTEAFF.

The genes are TRBV5-8 and TRBJ2-7; tentative D call: TRBD2 (6 bases). This CDR3 has 14 residues. V was pared by 2 bases and J by 2 bases, with 11 bases between. Germline V gene sequence: CDR1 SGHTS, CDR2 YDEGEE. This CDR3 reads CASSFWGETYEQYF. The DNA for the CDR3 is TGTGCCAGCAGCTTTTGGGGGGAAACCTACGAGCAGTACTTC.

The count of this clone is one. The chain recombines TRBV7-7 with TRBJ2-3, with 10 bases identical to TRBD2. This CDR3 spans 14 amino acids. Germline values: CDR1 SSHAT, CDR2 FNYEAQ (reference sequence). V lost 8 bases to trimming and J lost 3 bases; unmatched junction nucleotides: 5. CDR3 residues: CASSPSGSTDTQYF. In DNA, the CDR3 is TGTGCCAGCTCGCCTAGCGGGAGTACAGATACGCAGTATTTT.

This clone was detected only a few times. V gene TRBV6-1 combines with J gene TRBJ2-7, with no clear D. The length of the CDR3 is 14 residues. The V gene's germline CDR1 is MNHNS and CDR2 SASEGT. Trimming stripped 1 base from V and 3 bases from J, with 10 bases between. The CDR3 loop reads CASSEGSFRYEQYF. In DNA form, the CDR3 reads TGTGCCAGCAGTGAAGGAAGTTTTCGCTACGAGCAGTACTTC.

This clone was observed a few times. This sequence joins TRBV5-1 and TRBJ1-1; 7 bases are shared with TRBD1. The CDR3 has 14 residues. Unmatched junction bases numbered 12, after V lost 2 bases and J lost 11 bases. Germline assignment: CDR1 SGHRS and CDR2 YFSETQ. CDR3 loop: CASSFDREYSEAFF. The CDR3 DNA reads TGCGCCAGCAGCTTCGACAGGGAGTATTCCGAGGCTTTCTTT.

This clone showed up many times. The genes are TRBV18 and TRBJ2-7; D unclear. The CDR3 totals 14 residues. Trimming pared 3 bases from V and 5 bases from J, leaving 14 bases between. Per germline, CDR1 KGHSH and CDR2 LQKENI. The CDR3 coding sequence is TGTGCCAGCTCACCCGGATTGGTGAATAACGAGCAGTACTTC. It encodes CASSPGLVNNEQYF. The variable domain in full, with the rest retrieved from reference TRBV18 and TRBJ2-7, is NAGVMQNPRHLVRRRGQEARLRCSPMKGHSHVYWYRQLPEEGLKFMVYLQKENIIDESGMPKERFSAEFPKEGPSILRIQQVVRGDSAAYFCASSPGLVNNEQYFGPGTRLTVT.

This clone was detected only a few times. The V call is TRBV6-1, the J call TRBJ2-7, with 10 bases fitting TRBD1. V was clipped by 0 bases and J by 13 bases; unmatched bases: 12. This CDR3 is 15 amino acids long. The germline V gene encodes CDR1 MNHNS and CDR2 SASEGT. CDR3 protein: CASSEALGQGILGYF. In DNA, the CDR3 is TGTGCCAGCAGTGAAGCATTGGGACAGGGGATACTGGGATACTTC.

This chain uses TRBV2 with TRBJ2-1, with 10 bases matching TRBD2. The CDR3 is 17 residues long. The trim removed 5 bases at V and 4 bases at J, leaving 11 bases unmatched. Germline assignment: CDR1 SNHLY and CDR2 FYNNEI. CDR3 bases: TGTGCCAGCAGTCGCGGAAGACTAGCGGGTAATTACAATGAGCAGTTCTTC. Its protein product is CASSRGRLAGNYNEQFF. Based on the CDR3 plus reference TRBV2 and TRBJ2-1, the full variable domain is EPEVTQTPSHQVTQMGQEVILRCVPISNHLYFYWYRQILGQKVEFLVSFYNNEISEKSEIFDDQFSVERPDGSNFTLKIRSTKLEDSAMYFCASSRGRLAGNYNEQFFGPGTRLTVL.

This clone was detected only a few times. This rearrangement joins TRBV18 to TRBJ2-3; TRBD2 aligns across 7 bases. CDR3 size: 14 residues. Germline CDR1 reads KGHSH; CDR2 reads LQKENI. The J segment lost 6 bases and the V segment lost 3 bases, leaving 6 bases of the junction unmatched. The CDR3 spells CASSPGGSLDTQYF. The CDR3 DNA follows: TGTGCCAGCTCACCGGGCGGGAGCCTGGATACGCAGTATTTT.

This clone was picked up one time. CDR3 protein: CASSYGRLEQETQYF. CDR3 sequence (DNA): TGTGCCAGCAGTTACGGTCGTCTGGAGCAAGAGACCCAGTACTTC. The chain couples TRBV6-6 to TRBJ2-5; D is uncertain. CDR1 and CDR2 (germline): MNHNY, SVGAGI (reference sequence). The germline V and J ends were trimmed by 2 bases and 2 bases, with 12 bases remaining between them. There are 15 residues in the CDR3.

The gene calls are TRBV7-6 and TRBJ2-7; TRBD1 is a possible D gene (6 bases). CDR1 and CDR2 (germline): SGHVS, FNYEAQ. This CDR3 is built from 14 residues. Trimming stripped 5 bases from V and 2 bases from J, with 13 bases between. The CDR3 DNA sequence: TGTGCCAGCAGCCTACGAGGGGGTGCCTACGAGCAGTACTTC. Protein product: CASSLRGGAYEQYF.

The chain joins TRBV11-2 to TRBJ1-2; D ambiguous. This CDR3 region has 17 residues. Trimming left V 1 base short and J 0 bases short, with 15 bases between. The V gene's germline CDR1 is SGHAT and CDR2 FQNNGV. The CDR3: CASSLVAGRPTNYGYTF. CDR3 nucleotide sequence: TGTGCCAGCAGCTTAGTAGCGGGTAGGCCCACTAACTATGGCTACACCTTC. Full variable domain (rest looked up from reference TRBV11-2 and TRBJ1-2): EAGVAQSPRYKIIEKRQSVAFWCNPISGHATLYWYQQILGQGPKLLIQFQNNGVVDDSQLPKDRFSAERLKGVDSTLKIQPAKLEDSAVYLCASSLVAGRPTNYGYTFGSGTRLTVV.

The sample holds a few counts of this clone. Other DNA variants within this sample encode the same CDR3. The V gene is TRBV30, the J gene TRBJ1-5; D possibly corresponds to TRBD1 (5 bases). Germline V lookup: CDR1 GTSNPN, CDR2 SVGIG (reference sequence). This CDR3 contains 13 residues. The V gene lost 0 bases and the J gene lost 4 bases, with 7 bases spanning the gap. The CDR3 reads CAWSVQGNQPQHF. The CDR3 nucleotides are TGTGCCTGGAGTGTGCAGGGAAATCAGCCCCAGCATTTT.

The chain is built from TRBV28 and TRBJ1-2; D unclear. CDR3 length: 16 amino acids. V was trimmed by 1 base and J by 1 base, leaving 13 bases between them. Germline CDR1 is MDHEN and CDR2 is SYDVKM. The CDR3 spells CASSLSARNINYGYTF. The CDR3 coding sequence is TGTGCCAGCAGTTTATCTGCCAGGAACATTAACTATGGCTACACCTTC.

The chain carries TRBV9 and TRBJ2-1, with 9 bases aligning to TRBD1. V shed 3 bases, J shed 12 bases, and the junction held 13 bases outside the gene matches. This CDR3 region has 15 residues. Per germline, CDR1 SGDLS and CDR2 YYNGEE. The CDR3 DNA follows: TGTGCCAGCAGCGACCGGGACAGGGTTAGGTCGGGGCAGTTCTTC. The encoded protein is CASSDRDRVRSGQFF.

The V call is TRBV7-2, the J call TRBJ1-2, with 12 bases that match TRBD1. Germline V gene lookup returns CDR1 SGHTA and CDR2 FQGNSA. The CDR3 has 14 residues. After removal of 5 bases from V and 4 bases from J, the junction contained 2 bases not matched to a gene. The CDR3 DNA follows: TGTGCCAGCAGCGGGACAGGGGGCCCCTATGGCTACACCTTC. Residues: CASSGTGGPYGYTF.

The V gene is TRBV29-1, the J gene TRBJ1-2, with D perhaps TRBD1 (5 bases). Germline CDR1 and CDR2: SQVTM and ANQGSEA. The CDR3 is 16 amino acids. Trimming cost V 1 base and J 2 bases, with 17 bases left between them. CDR3 protein: CSVEGKRGGLNYGYTF. The DNA of the CDR3 is TGCAGCGTTGAAGGAAAGAGGGGAGGGTTAAACTATGGCTACACCTTC. Together with reference TRBV29-1 and TRBJ1-2, the CDR3 gives the full variable domain: SAVISQKPSRDICQRGTSLTIQCQVDSQVTMMFWYRQQPGQSLTLIATANQGSEATYESGFVIDKFPISRPNLTFSTLTVSNMSPEDSSIYLCSVEGKRGGLNYGYTFGSGTRLTVV.

The chain joins TRBV5-1 to TRBJ2-7; D gene ambiguous. Trimming took off 4 bases at V and 3 bases at J, with 14 bases between the two ends. Germline V gene data show CDR1 as SGHRS and CDR2 as YFSETQ. The CDR3 runs to 14 residues. CDR3 coding DNA: TGCGCCAGCAGCACGGGTACTCTGGGCTACGAGCAGTACTTC. Its translation: CASSTGTLGYEQYF.